This entry describes one T cell receptor (beta chain). Its antigen is not yet known. Base qualities are not provided; no much larger clone lies one nucleotide away. These data are taken from a study of T cells in Graves' hyperthyroidism and ophthalmopathy (dated by TCRdb to about 2019). A note on the overall study: TCR V-J signatures able to tell the groups apart were searched for in a discovery cohort of some 97 patients, of whom 43 had Graves' ophthalmopathy and around 57 had stable Graves' hyperthyroidism. Prospective prediction of ophthalmopathy was tested in an independent validation cohort of approximately 18 hyperthyroidism patients and some 17 patients who later progressed to ophthalmopathy. The approximately 100 discovery patients were randomly divided into training and test sets at a 7:3 ratio. After sampling, hyperthyroidism patients received methimazole starting at 30 mg daily, and ophthalmopathy patients received high-dose intravenous methylprednisolone. In addition, the study compared T-cell repertoires in thyroid tissue and in blood from a handful of Graves' hyperthyroidism patients. The paper reports TCR Vbeta CDR3 sequencing of some 140 peripheral blood samples: under 45 ophthalmopathy, under 85 hyperthyroidism and around 17 progressor patients.

Trimming removed 5 bases from V and 1 base from J, leaving 15 bases between the germline ends. Inclusive of the bounding cysteine and phenylalanine, the CDR3 is 16 residues long. Only the CDR3 DNA stays, 48 bases, in frame from base 1. From the germline V gene, CDR1 is SGHVS and CDR2 is FQNEAQ. Overall results and qualifications from the work: During validation, the model predicted progression to ophthalmopathy a median of approximately 6.5 months ahead of onset, with roughly 65% sensitivity and 72% to 80% specificity. Ophthalmopathy was separated from stable hyperthyroidism by a 13 V-J signature model, with about 86% sensitivity and about 81% specificity obtained in cross-validation and 80%/75% obtained in testing. Most expanded thyroid clonotypes (frequency above 0.001) were also detected in blood, a finding suggesting that blood repertoires may reflect thyroid immune responses. Sample size was not statistically predetermined, and investigators were not blinded to group allocation.

Graves' hyperthyroidism was defined as stable when no progression to ophthalmopathy occurred over 18 months of follow-up. The hyperthyroidism patients were between 18 and 65 years old and newly diagnosed, with a disease duration of less than 2 months. The study excluded patients with uncontrolled infections, other autoimmune diseases, pregnancy or lactation. Diagnoses relied on clinical symptoms, serum thyroxine and TRAb, thyroid ultrasound and orbital computed tomography. Total RNA was extracted using Trizol reagent, and RNA quality was assessed on an Agilent 2100 Bioanalyzer. The TCR beta CDR3 regions were amplified from the RNA transcripts. A first-round RT-PCR of the TCR CDR3 used the HTBI primer set with the Qiagen OneStep RT-PCR kit. A second multiplex PCR round built the libraries, followed by size selection and purification. Paired-end sequencing of the libraries was performed with 100 bp reads on an Illumina HiSeq2000. Regarding the original processing steps: SOAPnuke was used to process the raw data, with reads discarded if the reads contained adapters or uncalled bases, had a mean Phred below 15, or lacked an exact constant-primer or identifier match. High-quality paired reads were merged using COPE v1.2.5, and each unique nucleotide sequence was defined as a clonotype. Clonotypes were aligned to IMGT TRBV, TRBD and TRBJ reference segments using MiTCR v1.1. The analysis included only V-J combinations with a frequency above 0.0001, which together covered around 99% of the repertoires. The TCS score was defined as F50 (clonal expansion) divided by E x V (chaos), with BLOSUM62-based TCRdist calculated between CDR3 peptides within each V-J. Welch's t-statistics and random forest reduced several hundred V-J features to under 15, which were used in a naive Bayes classifier (R e1071). TCRdb applied fastp at Q25 and MiXCR to the public reads, then kept only in-frame beta chains. Rows with a matching CDR3 protein are joined into one entry that keeps the most common DNA and genes. TCRdb's processing, not the study's, gives the V and J calls here. Across this sample there are just over 550,000 distinct CDR3 sequences, with about 43% seen only once. The top ten clones comprise about 7.8% of the sample.

The rearranged segments are TRBV7-8 and TRBJ1-5, with TRBD1 as a weak D call on 6 bases. The source material was peripheral blood or thyroid tissue (not recorded which). The TCR sequence derives from a woman under 30 with Graves' hyperthyroidism. Donor details come from another sample of the same person, matched by shared clones. In nucleotide form, the sequence is TGTGCCAGCAGCCCCTCGACAGGCAGCAGCAATCAGCCCCAGCATTTT. Translated, this gives CASSPSTGSSNQPQHF. Outside the CDR3, residues come from the reference TRBV7-8 and TRBJ1-5 proteins, so the full variable domain is: GAGVSQSPRYKVAKRGQDVALRCDPISGHVSLFWYQQALGQGPEFLTYFQNEAQLDKSGLPSDRFFAERPEGSVSTLKIQRTQQEDSAVYLCASSPSTGSSNQPQHFGDGTRLSIL.